One and the same sample provided the 25 T cell receptor beta chains below, sequenced in a study of blood T cell repertoires in COVID-19. The protocol was immunoSEQ multiplex PCR, while the TCRdb copy is restricted to in-frame clones and leaves out a portion. The repertoire holds under 350,000 clones, with approximately 85% as singletons. The source material was peripheral blood. The receptors originated from a human donor in a cohort sampled during active COVID-19.

V gene TRBV30 combines with J gene TRBJ1-1; possible D gene TRBD1, 6 bases. The CDR3 spans 13 residues. V was trimmed by 3 bases and J by 4 bases, leaving 12 bases between them. Germline V CDR1 and CDR2: GTSNPN, SVGIG (reference sequence). Here the CDR3 DNA reads TGTGCCTGGAGCCTCAGGGGTTCCACTGAAGCTTTCTTT. Translated: CAWSLRGSTEAFF.

The V and J genes are TRBV7-3 and TRBJ2-1; 8 nucleotides agree with TRBD1. The CDR3 is 16 amino acids. The germline V gene encodes CDR1 SGHTA and CDR2 FQGTGA. Unmatched junction bases numbered 7, after V lost 2 bases and J lost 4 bases. This CDR3 is CASSLLGTGTYNEQFF. In nucleotides, the CDR3 is TGTGCCAGCAGCTTACTAGGGACAGGAACTTACAATGAGCAGTTCTTC.

The CDR3 DNA follows: TGTGCCAGCAGCCAAGGGGGGCGAGTGTACGAGCAGTACTTC. Translated: CASSQGGRVYEQYF. The genes are TRBV3-1 (or the pseudogene TRBV3-2) and TRBJ2-7, with a tentative D call TRBD1 (6 bases). The CDR3 runs to 14 residues. V was trimmed by 1 base and J by 4 bases, leaving 11 bases between them. Per the germline V gene, CDR1 is LGHDT and CDR2 is YNNKEL (reference sequence).

The chain carries TRBV15 and TRBJ2-6; 10 bases align to TRBD1. The germline V gene has CDR1 LNHNV and CDR2 YYDKDF (reference sequence). This CDR3 is 17 amino acids long. The ends lost 1 base at V and 0 bases at J; junction bases unmatched: 0. The CDR3 coding sequence is TGTGCCACCAGCAGAGGGGACAGGGGCTCTGGGGCCAACGTCCTGACTTTC. It encodes CATSRGDRGSGANVLTF.

This chain uses TRBV11-2 with TRBJ2-7, with D tentatively TRBD1 (5 bases). The CDR3 spans 15 residues. The germline V gene encodes CDR1 SGHAT and CDR2 FQNNGV. The ends were cut back, 3 bases at V and 2 bases at J, with 14 bases in the middle. The CDR3 DNA sequence: TGTGCCAGCAGCTTTTCAGGGTCTTTCCCCTACGAGCAGTACTTC. This sequence encodes CASSFSGSFPYEQYF.

The chain is built from TRBV10-3 and TRBJ2-7; 8 bases are a match to TRBD2. This CDR3 comprises 15 residues. The trim removed 7 bases at V and 4 bases at J, leaving 12 bases unmatched. Germline assignment: CDR1 ENHRY and CDR2 SYGVKD. DNA of the CDR3: TGTGCCATCACGAAATCGGGAGGGGACGATTACGAGCAGTACTTC. Protein sequence: CAITKSGGDDYEQYF.

This sequence joins TRBV19 and TRBJ1-2, with a weak D call TRBD1 (6 bases). This CDR3 spans 15 amino acids. Trimming pared 0 bases from V and 5 bases from J, leaving 13 bases between. Per the germline V gene, CDR1 is LNHDA and CDR2 is SQIVND (reference sequence). DNA for the CDR3: TGTGCCAGTAGTATAGACGGACAGCGCCCGTATGGCTACACCTTC. Translation: CASSIDGQRPYGYTF.

J is TRBJ1-1 and V is TRBV6-5; TRBD1 matches 7 bases. The V gene's germline CDR1 is MNHEY and CDR2 SVGAGI. With 0 bases clipped from V and 4 bases from J, the junction kept 8 bases outside the gene matches. The CDR3 has 16 residues. The DNA of the CDR3 is TGTGCCAGCAGTTACTCGATGGGACAGTGGACCACTGAAGCTTTCTTT. It is translated as CASSYSMGQWTTEAFF.

The chain is built from TRBV28 and TRBJ2-7; perhaps TRBD1 as D (6 bases). V was cut by 2 bases and J by 4 bases, with 12 bases left in between. Germline V lookup: CDR1 MDHEN, CDR2 SYDVKM. This CDR3 spans 14 amino acids. The CDR3 here is CASSLMGQGYEQYF. The CDR3 DNA is TGTGCCAGCAGTTTAATGGGGCAGGGGTACGAGCAGTACTTC.

The rearrangement links TRBV30 to TRBJ1-1, with D possibly TRBD1 on 6 matching bases. The CDR3 sequence is 12 residues long. Germline assignment: CDR1 GTSNPN and CDR2 SVGIG (reference sequence). Trimming stripped 3 bases from V and 6 bases from J, with 11 bases between. Here the CDR3 reads CAWSQGFPEAFF. The DNA of the CDR3 is TGTGCCTGGAGCCAGGGGTTCCCTGAAGCTTTCTTT. The full variable domain, its missing parts supplied by reference TRBV30 and TRBJ1-1, is SQTIHQWPATLVQPVGSPLSLECTVEGTSNPNLYWYRQAAGRGLQLLFYSVGIGQISSEVPQNLSASRPQDRQFILSSKKLLLSDSGFYLCAWSQGFPEAFFGQGTRLTVV.

This chain connects TRBV2 to TRBJ1-5; D gene ambiguous. Germline V gives CDR1 SNHLY, CDR2 FYNNEI. This CDR3 region has 14 residues. Trimming left V 6 bases short and J 4 bases short, with 13 bases between. CDR3 sequence: CASSRTALNQPQHF. In DNA, the CDR3 is TGTGCCAGCAGCAGGACTGCCTTGAATCAGCCCCAGCATTTT.

This clone was observed a single time. V usage is TRBV24-1 and J usage is TRBJ2-3; D uncertain. Germline lookup yields CDR1 KGHDR and CDR2 SFDVKD. Trimming cost V 4 bases and J 0 bases, with 13 bases left between them. The CDR3 sequence is 16 residues long. CDR3 in DNA: TGTGCCACCAGTGACCCCAGATTCTCTAGCACAGATACGCAGTATTTT. Protein product: CATSDPRFSSTDTQYF.

This chain connects TRBV7-9 to TRBJ2-1; 8 bases match TRBD2. Germline V CDR1 and CDR2: SEHNR, FQNEAQ (reference sequence). V shed 3 bases, J shed 7 bases, and the junction held 11 bases outside the gene matches. CDR3 size: 16 residues. This CDR3 is CASSLTSAPPSNEQFF. The CDR3, as DNA: TGTGCCAGCAGCTTGACTAGCGCACCACCATCTAATGAGCAGTTCTTC.

V is TRBV5-1 and J is TRBJ1-2, with D uncertain. This CDR3 has 14 residues. Per germline, CDR1 SGHRS and CDR2 YFSETQ. Trimming removed 1 base at V and 0 bases at J, with 7 bases between. The CDR3 loop reads CASSLTAANYGYTF. CDR3 sequence (DNA): TGCGCCAGCAGCTTGACAGCAGCTAACTATGGCTACACCTTC.

This clone was seen just once. V usage is TRBV12-3 or TRBV12-4 and J usage is TRBJ1-1; weak D call: TRBD1 (6 bases). The CDR3 spans 12 residues. V gave up 5 bases and J gave up 11 bases, with 15 bases separating them. CDR3 nucleotides: TGTGCCAGCAGTCTCAACAGGGACCAGGCTTTCTTT. Amino acid sequence: CASSLNRDQAFF.

The chain carries TRBV27 and TRBJ1-3, with D unclear. Between the trimmed V and J ends, which lost 5 bases and 3 bases, there was a span of 8 bases. The CDR3 is made up of 13 amino acids. CDR1 is MNHEY and CDR2 is SMNVEV in the germline V gene (reference sequence). The CDR3 spells CASSVRLGNTIYF. CDR3 nucleotides: TGTGCCAGCAGTGTCAGGCTTGGAAACACCATATATTTT.

This chain's CDR3 is CASRSTEIYNSPLHF. CDR3 nucleotide sequence: TGTGCCAGCAGGTCGACAGAGATCTATAATTCACCCCTCCACTTT. V gene TRBV6-5 combines with J gene TRBJ1-6; possibly TRBD1 for D (5 bases). The ends were cut back, 6 bases at V and 3 bases at J, with 12 bases in the middle. This CDR3 spans 15 amino acids. The V gene's germline CDR1 is MNHEY and CDR2 SVGAGI.

The V gene is TRBV18, the J gene TRBJ2-7; weak D call: TRBD2 (6 bases). Trimming cost V 4 bases and J 4 bases, with 11 bases left between them. The CDR3 contains 13 residues. Germline-derived CDR1 and CDR2 are KGHSH and LQKENI. Here the CDR3 reads CASSLGGVYEQYF. CDR3 bases: TGTGCCAGCTCACTCGGAGGGGTATACGAGCAGTACTTC.

V usage is TRBV29-1 and J usage is TRBJ2-5; 10 nucleotides align to TRBD1. Germline CDR1 reads SQVTM; CDR2 reads ANQGSEA. The CDR3 has 16 residues. The junction had 13 bases not matched to a gene; V was cut back by 4 bases and J by 5 bases. In DNA, the CDR3 is TGCAGCGTTGTCCCGTGGGGTCTGACAGGGGGCGAGACCCAGTACTTC. Translating it yields CSVVPWGLTGGETQYF.

The chain employs TRBV4-2 and TRBJ2-3, with D unclear. CDR1 and CDR2 (germline): LGHNA, YNFKEQ. The germline V and J ends were trimmed by 4 bases and 2 bases, with 22 bases remaining between them. The CDR3 extends over 18 amino acids. In DNA, the CDR3 is TGTGCCAGCAGCCTTCATCCGTTGGTGGGCTCCAACACAGATACGCAGTATTTT. This sequence encodes CASSLHPLVGSNTDTQYF.

V gene TRBV5-1 combines with J gene TRBJ1-1; 8 bases fit TRBD1. Per germline, CDR1 SGHRS and CDR2 YFSETQ. This CDR3 contains 15 residues. J was trimmed by 2 bases and V by 4 bases; bases with no gene match: 7. The CDR3 loop reads CASSGRTGGNTEAFF. As DNA, the CDR3 is TGCGCCAGCAGCGGCCGAACAGGGGGAAACACTGAAGCTTTCTTT.

CDR3 protein: CASSTPRVYEQYF. CDR3 nucleotides: TGTGCCAGCAGTACCCCCAGGGTCTACGAGCAGTACTTC. The rearrangement uses TRBV6-5 and TRBJ2-7; a possible D gene is TRBD1 (5 bases). CDR1 and CDR2 (germline): MNHEY, SVGAGI. The CDR3 contains 13 residues. Trimming removed 5 bases from V and 3 bases from J, with 11 bases in between.

The CDR3 DNA reads as TGTGCCAGCTCATCCCCGCAGGGGTCCTCTGGAAACACCATATATTTT. Protein: CASSSPQGSSGNTIYF. The V and J genes are TRBV18 and TRBJ1-3; possible D gene TRBD1, 6 bases. The CDR3 is 16 amino acids. Trimming took off 5 bases at V and 0 bases at J, with 14 bases between the two ends. Per germline, CDR1 KGHSH and CDR2 LQKENI. The full variable domain, with the rest looked up from reference TRBV18 and TRBJ1-3, is NAGVMQNPRHLVRRRGQEARLRCSPMKGHSHVYWYRQLPEEGLKFMVYLQKENIIDESGMPKERFSAEFPKEGPSILRIQQVVRGDSAAYFCASSSPQGSSGNTIYFGEGSWLTVV.

The V and J genes are TRBV19 and TRBJ1-3; the D gene is possibly TRBD1 (6 bases). Germline V lookup: CDR1 LNHDA, CDR2 SQIVND (reference sequence). The CDR3 is 16 residues long. V was clipped by 5 bases and J by 4 bases, with 18 bases between them. Written as DNA, the CDR3 is TGTGCCAGTAGTGTAACAGGGAATGCTCTGGGAAACACCATATATTTT. Residues: CASSVTGNALGNTIYF.

As regards this clone: The same CDR3 can be traced to other DNA sequences in this sample. This chain links TRBV2 with TRBJ1-5; TRBD1 might be the D (5 bases). V was trimmed by 7 bases and J by 0 bases, leaving 13 bases between them. CDR1 is SNHLY, CDR2 FYNNEI, per germline. CDR3 length: 15 residues. The CDR3 sequence is CASTQDLNSNQPQHF. DNA of the CDR3: TGTGCCAGCACACAGGACCTGAATAGCAATCAGCCCCAGCATTTT.